Presented here are 22 T cell receptor beta chains from one specimen sequenced in a study of CD8 T cells in ankylosing spondylitis. TCRdb used MiXCR to reprocess the 5' RACE reads, holding one entry per CDR3 protein. The table records about 150,000 distinct CDR3 sequences, roughly a third of them present only once. The sequencing sample was made of synovial fluid, either unsorted or a sorted T cell fraction (not recorded which). All receptors derive from a male donor with ankylosing spondylitis.

J is TRBJ1-1 and V is TRBV29-1, with TRBD1 identical over 8 bases. The CDR3 consists of 12 residues. The J segment lost 5 bases and the V segment lost 7 bases, leaving 6 bases of the junction unmatched. The germline V gene has CDR1 SQVTM and CDR2 ANQGSEA. CDR3 bases: TGCAGCGCTACAGGGGGAAGGACTGAAGCTTTCTTT. Translation gives CSATGGRTEAFF.

This clonotype came up a few times. One end of the junction is discordant with germline, which a read error may explain. The chain has TRBV11-2 and TRBJ2-7, with TRBD1 matching 8 bases. In germline, CDR1 is SGHAT, CDR2 FQNNGV. This CDR3 contains 11 residues. Here the CDR3 DNA reads TGTGCCAGCAGCTGGGCGGACAGGGCCGACTTC. This encodes CASSWADRADF.

The chain couples TRBV15 to TRBJ1-1; D call uncertain. Germline loops: CDR1 LNHNV, CDR2 YYDKDF (reference sequence). The CDR3 sequence is 16 residues long. V was trimmed by 0 bases and J by 2 bases, leaving 13 bases between them. The chain's CDR3 is CATSRDWARTNTEAFF. Written as DNA, the CDR3 is TGTGCCACCAGCAGAGATTGGGCACGAACAAACACTGAAGCTTTCTTT.

This clonotype was found many times. The CDR3 nucleotides read TGTGCCAGCAGCCTCACCGGGACAGGGGTGACTGCTGAAGCTTTCTTT. Protein sequence: CASSLTGTGVTAEAFF. The rearrangement uses TRBV28 and TRBJ1-1, with 10 bases that match TRBD1. V gave up 6 bases and J gave up 6 bases; unmatched junction bases: 13. The V gene's germline CDR1 is MDHEN and CDR2 SYDVKM. This CDR3 is 16 amino acids long.

A word on this clonotype: An end of the junction differs from the germline gene, which may be a read error. This chain connects TRBV20-1 to TRBJ1-2; D gene unclear. The CDR3 contains 17 residues. Per the germline V gene, CDR1 is DFQATT and CDR2 is SNEGSKA (reference sequence). The CDR3 sequence is CCARDGSAQLINYGYTF. The CDR3 DNA is TGCTGTGCTAGAGATGGGTCAGCCCAGCTAATTAACTATGGCTACACCTTC.

The rearrangement uses TRBV10-3 and TRBJ2-1; D gene uncertain. V gave up 0 bases and J gave up 9 bases, with 15 bases separating them. CDR1 and CDR2 (germline): ENHRY, SYGVKD. The CDR3 covers 15 residues. The CDR3 spells CAISESKLEYSEQFF. In DNA, the CDR3 is TGTGCCATCAGTGAGTCGAAGCTGGAGTATAGTGAGCAGTTCTTC.

This clonotype was counted between two and nine times. The J gene is TRBJ1-6, the V gene TRBV5-6; TRBD1 matches 10 bases. The junction had 17 bases not matched to a gene; V was cut back by 1 base and J by 10 bases. This CDR3 comprises 19 residues. CDR1 is SGHDT and CDR2 is YYEEEE in the germline V gene. DNA of the CDR3: TGTGCCAGCAGCTTGATGTCCCCCGGGACAGGGGTTCTTCGGTCACCCCTCCACTTT. The encoded protein is CASSLMSPGTGVLRSPLHF.

This clonotype was picked up a small number of times. The J gene is TRBJ1-3, the V gene TRBV2, with D possibly being TRBD1 (5 bases). The CDR3 has 13 amino acids. The germline gives CDR1 SNHLY, CDR2 FYNNEI. The V end was cut by 4 bases, the J end by 4 bases, with 8 bases between. CDR3 in DNA: TGTGCCAGCAGTGGGGACGGGGGAAACACCATATATTTT. Protein: CASSGDGGNTIYF.

This sequence joins TRBV12-3 or TRBV12-4 and TRBJ2-2; 10 nucleotides line up with TRBD2. The length of the CDR3 is 19 residues. Unmatched junction bases numbered 15, after V lost 8 bases and J lost 0 bases. The CDR3 DNA follows: TGTGCCAGCTCCTTACGTATAGCGGGAGGCCCTCCGAACACCGGGGAGCTGTTTTTT. Its protein is CASSLRIAGGPPNTGELFF.

This clonotype was picked up a small number of times. J is TRBJ2-7 and V is TRBV4-2; 7 bases fit TRBD2. Germline CDR1 LGHNA, CDR2 YNFKEQ. V gave up 0 bases and J gave up 3 bases; unmatched junction bases: 8. The CDR3 runs to 16 residues. The CDR3 DNA reads as TGTGCCAGCAGCCAAGAAGGAGCGGGGCAAGGCTACGAGCAGTACTTC. Translated, it gives CASSQEGAGQGYEQYF.

In this sample, this clonotype turned up a few times. The chain employs TRBV10-3 and TRBJ1-1, with D possibly being TRBD1 (5 bases). V dropped 3 bases and J dropped 5 bases, with 10 bases sitting between them. Germline CDR1 is ENHRY and CDR2 is SYGVKD. The CDR3 length is 13 residues. CDR3 in DNA: TGTGCCATCAGTGAAGAGGCAGGGACTGAAGCTTTCTTT. Its protein product is CAISEEAGTEAFF.

This clonotype was seen only a few times. This chain connects TRBV6-1 to TRBJ1-5; TRBD1 matches at 7 bases. The CDR3 has 15 residues. The germline V gene has CDR1 MNHNS and CDR2 SASEGT. Trimming cost V 2 bases and J 3 bases; bases outside gene matches: 4. CDR3 sequence: CASSEWGTDNQPQHF. DNA of the CDR3: TGTGCCAGCAGTGAATGGGGGACAGACAATCAGCCCCAGCATTTT.

V is TRBV5-4 and J is TRBJ2-3; D is undetermined. V lost 1 base and J lost 3, with 12 bases in between. Germline CDR1 is SGHNT and CDR2 is YYREEE (reference sequence). The CDR3 extends over 15 amino acids. The CDR3 DNA follows: TGTGCCAGCAGCTTGAATCGGGTAGGGACAGATACGCAGTATTTT. Translated, it gives CASSLNRVGTDTQYF.

This clonotype is deemed medium-sized. The rearrangement uses TRBV29-1 and TRBJ2-1; 8 bases match TRBD2. V lost 4 bases, J lost 0 bases, and 11 bases stayed unmatched. CDR3 length: 17 residues. Germline assignment: CDR1 SQVTM and CDR2 ANQGSEA. The CDR3 bases are TGCAGCGTTGGGCGGCTAGCGGGTACTAGCTCCTACAATGAGCAGTTCTTC. Its protein is CSVGRLAGTSSYNEQFF.

This clonotype has more than one count but fewer than ten. This chain connects TRBV6-1 to TRBJ2-1, with D hard to call. Between the trimmed V and J ends, which lost 6 bases and 8 bases, there was a span of 14 bases. In germline, CDR1 is MNHNS, CDR2 SASEGT. The CDR3 has 13 amino acids. CDR3 in amino acids: CASSVPAFHEQFF. The CDR3 nucleotides read TGTGCCAGCAGCGTCCCCGCCTTCCATGAGCAGTTCTTC.

This clonotype was counted between two and nine times. The V gene is TRBV13, the J gene TRBJ2-2, with D maybe TRBD1 (6 bases). V was cut by 1 base and J by 7 bases, with 13 bases left in between. The length of the CDR3 is 15 residues. The V gene's germline CDR1 is PRHDT and CDR2 FYEKMQ (reference sequence). In nucleotides, the CDR3 is TGTGCCAGCAGCTTAGCTGGGGGCGAGATCGGGGAGCTGTTTTTT. Its translation is CASSLAGGEIGELFF.

The V call is TRBV6-1, the J call TRBJ2-3; TRBD2 matches at 8 bases. Trimming took 10 bases from V and 1 from J; bases not matched to a gene: 4. The CDR3 loop spans 13 amino acids. CDR1 and CDR2 (germline): MNHNS, SASEGT. The CDR3 is CATGSGGTDTQYF. Written as DNA, the CDR3 is TGTGCCACGGGTAGCGGGGGCACAGATACGCAGTATTTT.

This clonotype appeared a single time. The genes are TRBV15 and TRBJ1-4; D unclear. CDR1 and CDR2 (germline): LNHNV, YYDKDF (reference sequence). V was clipped by 0 bases and J by 8 bases, with 16 bases between them. This CDR3 has 16 amino acids. DNA for the CDR3: TGTGCCACCAGCAGAGATCCGGATCCTCGTGTGGAAAAACTGTTTTTT. Its protein is CATSRDPDPRVEKLFF. The whole variable domain, filled in from reference TRBV15 and TRBJ1-4, reads DAMVIQNPRYQVTQFGKPVTLSCSQTLNHNVMYWYQQKSSQAPKLLFHYYDKDFNNEADTPDNFQSRRPNTSFCFLDIRSPGLGDTAMYLCATSRDPDPRVEKLFFGSGTQLSVL.

CDR3 nucleotide sequence: TGTGCCAGCAGCTCGGAAGCGGAGGATACGCAGTATTTT. It specifies CASSSEAEDTQYF. V and J are TRBV7-3 and TRBJ2-3, with TRBD2 as a possible D gene (5 bases). The CDR3 covers 13 residues. V dropped 4 bases and J dropped 6 bases, with 11 bases sitting between them. Germline assignment: CDR1 SGHTA and CDR2 FQGTGA.

The chain uses TRBV5-1 and TRBJ2-5, with TRBD2 matching 10 bases. Losses at the gene ends were 2 bases for V and 5 bases for J; bases not matched to a gene: 6. Germline V CDR1 and CDR2: SGHRS, YFSETQ. The CDR3 totals 15 residues. For the CDR3, the DNA is TGCGCCAGCAGCTTTGCTAGCGGGAGTGGTGAGACCCAGTACTTC. Amino acid sequence: CASSFASGSGETQYF. Looking up the rest from reference TRBV5-1 and TRBJ2-5 gives the full variable domain: KAGVTQTPRYLIKTRGQQVTLSCSPISGHRSVSWYQQTPGQGLQFLFEYFSETQRNKGNFPGRFSGRQFSNSRSEMNVSTLELGDSALYLCASSFASGSGETQYFGPGTRLLVL.

This clonotype came up many times. The chain is built from TRBV12-3 or TRBV12-4 and TRBJ2-1, with 7 bases that match TRBD2. V trimming: 2 bases; J trimming: 7 bases; junction bases outside the gene matches: 5. The CDR3 is 14 amino acids. The chain's CDR3 is CASSLLAALNEQFF. CDR3 DNA: TGTGCCAGCAGTTTACTAGCGGCACTAAATGAGCAGTTCTTC.

This clonotype was observed a few times. V and J are TRBV7-9 and TRBJ1-2; D call uncertain. V was trimmed by 5 bases and J by 1 base, leaving 14 bases between them. Germline V gives CDR1 SEHNR, CDR2 FQNEAQ (reference sequence). This CDR3 contains 15 residues. The DNA for the CDR3 is TGTGCCAGCAGCCCCACGGTGGCAGTTAACTATGGCTACACCTTC. It encodes CASSPTVAVNYGYTF.